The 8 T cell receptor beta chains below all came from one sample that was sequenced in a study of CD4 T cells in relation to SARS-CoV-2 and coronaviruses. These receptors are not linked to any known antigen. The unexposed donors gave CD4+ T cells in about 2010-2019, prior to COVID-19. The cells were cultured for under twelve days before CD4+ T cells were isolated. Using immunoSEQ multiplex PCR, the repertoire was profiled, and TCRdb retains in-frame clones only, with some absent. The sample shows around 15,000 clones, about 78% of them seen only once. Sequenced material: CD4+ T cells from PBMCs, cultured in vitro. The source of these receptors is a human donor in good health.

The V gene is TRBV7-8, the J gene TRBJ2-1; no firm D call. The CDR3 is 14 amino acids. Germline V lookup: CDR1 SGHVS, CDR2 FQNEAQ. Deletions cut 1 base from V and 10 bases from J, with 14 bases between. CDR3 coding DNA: TGTGCCAGCAGCTTAGAATTGTCCCTTGCGGAGCAGTTCTTC. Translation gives CASSLELSLAEQFF.

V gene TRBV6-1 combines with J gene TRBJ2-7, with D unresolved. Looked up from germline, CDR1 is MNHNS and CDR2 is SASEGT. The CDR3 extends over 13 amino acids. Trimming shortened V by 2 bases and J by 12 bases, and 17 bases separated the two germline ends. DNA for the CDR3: TGTGCCAGCAGTGAATTAAAAAGTGCAAGGTTGTACTTC. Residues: CASSELKSARLYF.

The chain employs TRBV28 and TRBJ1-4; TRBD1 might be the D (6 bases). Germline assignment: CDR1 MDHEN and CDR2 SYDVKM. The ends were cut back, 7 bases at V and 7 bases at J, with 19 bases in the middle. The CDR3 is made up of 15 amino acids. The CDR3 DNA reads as TGTGCCAGCACCGGTGGAGGAGGGGGATCTGAAAAACTGTTTTTT. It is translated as CASTGGGGGSEKLFF.

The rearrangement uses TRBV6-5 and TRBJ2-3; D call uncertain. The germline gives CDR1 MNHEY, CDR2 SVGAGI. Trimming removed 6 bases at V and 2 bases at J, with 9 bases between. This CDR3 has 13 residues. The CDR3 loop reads CASRQINTDTQYF. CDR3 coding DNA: TGTGCCAGCAGGCAGATAAACACAGATACGCAGTATTTT.

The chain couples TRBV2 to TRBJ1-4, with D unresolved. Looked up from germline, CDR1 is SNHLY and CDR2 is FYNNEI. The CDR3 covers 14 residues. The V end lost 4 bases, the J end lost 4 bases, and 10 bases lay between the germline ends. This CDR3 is CASSVRQHNEKLFF. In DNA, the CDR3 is TGTGCCAGCAGTGTAAGGCAACATAATGAAAAACTGTTTTTT.

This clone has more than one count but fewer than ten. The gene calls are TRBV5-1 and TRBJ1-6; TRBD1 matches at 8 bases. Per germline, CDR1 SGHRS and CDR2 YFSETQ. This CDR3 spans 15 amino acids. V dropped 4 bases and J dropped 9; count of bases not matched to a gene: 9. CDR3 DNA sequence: TGCGCCAGCAGCATAGCCGGGACAGGCGGTTCACCCCTCCACTTT. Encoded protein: CASSIAGTGGSPLHF.

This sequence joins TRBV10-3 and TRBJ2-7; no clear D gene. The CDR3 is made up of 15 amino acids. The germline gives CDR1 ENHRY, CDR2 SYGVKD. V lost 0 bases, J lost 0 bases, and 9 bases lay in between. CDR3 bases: TGTGCCATCAGTGAGTCGGACCACAGCTCCTACGAGCAGTACTTC. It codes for CAISESDHSSYEQYF.

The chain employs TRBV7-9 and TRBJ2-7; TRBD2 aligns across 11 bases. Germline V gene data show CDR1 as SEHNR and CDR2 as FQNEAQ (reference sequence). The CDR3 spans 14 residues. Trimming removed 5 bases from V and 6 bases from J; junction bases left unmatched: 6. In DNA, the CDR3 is TGTGCCAGCAGCGTTAGCGGGAGGGCCGGCGAGCAGTACTTC. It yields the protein CASSVSGRAGEQYF. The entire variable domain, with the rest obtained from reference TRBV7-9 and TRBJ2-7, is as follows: DTGVSQNPRHKITKRGQNVTFRCDPISEHNRLYWYRQTLGQGPEFLTYFQNEAQLEKSRLLSDRFSAERPKGSFSTLEIQRTEQGDSAMYLCASSVSGRAGEQYFGPGTRLTVT.